The rows below give T cell receptor beta chains drawn from one sample of a study of breast tumors, draining lymph nodes, adjacent tissues. One entry per CDR3 protein results from TCRdb running MiXCR on the multiplex PCR reads. The sample lists around 170,000 distinct CDR3 sequences, roughly a third occurring once. The sequencing input was axillary lymph node tissue. The receptors come from a female donor with breast cancer. Some clones in this sample may be carry-over from other donors' samples. Both conserved end residues are trimmed from each CDR3. Rows may omit the clone size; those that give it use once, few, many or a size class.

TRBJ1-2,once,TRBV27,ASSLGGTGRGYT
TRBJ1-2,.,TRBV12-3/TRBV12-4,ASSSATRNYGYT
TRBJ2-3,.,TRBV7-7,AEREADTQC
TRBJ1-1,.,TRBV7-8,ASSSDRGMNTEAF
TRBJ1-2,.,TRBV11-3,ASSLRVNSGYT
TRBJ1-5,many,TRBV30,AWSAGGDNQPQH
TRBJ1-5,.,TRBV24-1,ATLQGNLRAVLRAGHQH
TRBJ1-2,.,TRBV24-1,ATYLKQDPWGGYT
TRBJ1-1,few,TRBV7-6,ASSLFRDNTEAF
TRBJ1-1,.,TRBV10-3,AISSRGGDTEAF
TRBJ2-5,.,TRBV7-8,ASSLRRLAGGSGETRY
TRBJ2-7,many,TRBV12-3/TRBV12-4,ASSLRQNSYEQY
TRBJ1-2,.,TRBV27,ASSFWGDGKNYGYT
TRBJ1-6,.,TRBV6-2/TRBV6-3,ASRGTGGVNSPLH
TRBJ1-4,.,TRBV20-1,SADGLAGVGNEKLF
TRBJ1-4,.,TRBV10-3,AISVDSGITEKLF
TRBJ2-3,.,TRBV12-5,ASGLPTLAGATDTQY
TRBJ2-2,medium-sized,TRBV14,ASSQDRGRTGELF
TRBJ1-3,.,TRBV11-3,ASSADRGNTIY
TRBJ2-1,.,TRBV27,ASSFLGGNEQF
TRBJ1-1,few,TRBV4-2,ASSKGGEAF
TRBJ1-2,many,TRBV9,ASSYKDIPVDGYT
TRBJ2-2,.,TRBV2,ASRWGLLDRDYTGELS
TRBJ2-5,few,TRBV5-4,ASSLPGPAFETQY
TRBJ2-1,.,TRBV5-4,ASSGGTSGSHYNEQF
TRBJ1-3,.,TRBV19,AGSPGVYSGNTLY
TRBJ2-6,many,TRBV27,ASSLWGGANVLT
TRBJ1-3,many,TRBV7-2,ASTTMGVGNTIY
TRBJ2-5,many,TRBV19,ASSIGQGALQETQY
TRBJ2-3,.,TRBV7-3,ASSLKAGGGNEQY
TRBJ2-5,.,TRBV7-3,ASATGAQETQY
TRBJ2-3,.,TRBV9,ASSSRQAARQY
TRBJ1-6,many,TRBV7-9,ASSGWVGRSPLH
TRBJ1-6,.,TRBV19,ASSAGTGDNSPLH
TRBJ1-2,.,TRBV5-8,ASSSSGPPSDGYT
TRBJ1-6,once,TRBV13,ASSFGTGRSPLH
TRBJ1-4,many,TRBV18,ASSVAGPDPGKLF
TRBJ1-5,many,TRBV6-5,ASSYSRLSNQPQH
TRBJ2-3,.,TRBV7-2,ASSLRSGSGTADTQY
TRBJ1-2,many,TRBV7-9,ASRSGGTDGYT
TRBJ2-1,many,TRBV5-8,ASSPQRANFYNEQF
TRBJ2-3,.,TRBV13,ASSLWAGGTSTDTQY
TRBJ1-1,.,TRBV6-6,ASGTTEAF
TRBJ2-7,.,TRBV6-2/TRBV6-3,ASSYSAEQY
TRBJ1-2,few,TRBV6-5,ASSYSTGGDYYGYT
TRBJ2-1,many,TRBV12-5,ASGFEGSHNEQF
TRBJ1-4,.,TRBV10-3,AISEPYQATNEKLF
TRBJ2-3,many,TRBV12-3/TRBV12-4,ASSSRTSGGPGDTQY
TRBJ2-5,.,TRBV5-4,ASSLGLTGQETQY
TRBJ1-1,once,TRBV6-5,ASSYSGNMNSEAF
TRBJ1-1,.,TRBV9,ASSRRDRNTEAF
TRBJ1-5,.,TRBV20-1,SARGNPGGSNQPQH
TRBJ2-2,.,TRBV4-1,ASSPLGQNTGELF
TRBJ2-7,.,TRBV4-2,ASSQSGQGPYEQY
TRBJ2-1,many,TRBV2,ASSPFTSGRAEQF
TRBJ2-6,.,TRBV9,ASSVGAGGNVLT
TRBJ2-3,few,TRBV5-6,ASSLVIPAGEVGTDTQY
TRBJ1-4,once,TRBV29-1,SVFSVEEGGSEKLF
TRBJ1-4,.,TRBV6-5,AISEPRGGSTTNEKLF
TRBJ2-7,many,TRBV6-6,ASSPGTGKDEQY